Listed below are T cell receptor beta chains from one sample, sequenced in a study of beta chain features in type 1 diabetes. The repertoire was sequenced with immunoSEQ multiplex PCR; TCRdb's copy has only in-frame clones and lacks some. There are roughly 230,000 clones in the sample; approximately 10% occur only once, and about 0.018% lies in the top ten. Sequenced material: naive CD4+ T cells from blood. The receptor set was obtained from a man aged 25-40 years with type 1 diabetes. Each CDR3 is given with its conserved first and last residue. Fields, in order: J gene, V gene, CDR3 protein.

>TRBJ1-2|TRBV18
CASSPPGLNYGYTF
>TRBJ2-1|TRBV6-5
CASSRDPGYEQFF
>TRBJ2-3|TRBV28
CASRTSGDPNDTQYF
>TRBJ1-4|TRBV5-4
CASSSPVASELFF
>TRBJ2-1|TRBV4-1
CASSQDASGGVYNEQFF
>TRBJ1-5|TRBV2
CASSQQGSDQPQHF
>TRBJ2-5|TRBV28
CATLNDNQETQYF
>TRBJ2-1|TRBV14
CASSQGQYNEQFF
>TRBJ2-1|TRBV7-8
CASSLRTSRTNEQFF
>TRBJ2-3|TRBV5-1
CASSPMTSGGTDTQYF
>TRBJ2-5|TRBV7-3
CASSARQAETQYF
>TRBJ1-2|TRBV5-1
CASSEQGSNYGYTF
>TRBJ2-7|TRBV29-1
CSVGTSNYEQYF
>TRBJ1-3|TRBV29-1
CSVGGGSGNTIYF
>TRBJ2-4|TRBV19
CASREVLAGSNIQYF
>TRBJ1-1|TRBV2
CASSELGGNTEAFF
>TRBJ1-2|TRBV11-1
CASSLNRISIGYTF
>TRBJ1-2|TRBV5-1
CASSLVPGYGYTF
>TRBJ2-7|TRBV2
CASSSGTPYEQYF
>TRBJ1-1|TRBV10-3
CAIKRGPNTEAFF
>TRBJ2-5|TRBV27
CASTRTGRQETQYF
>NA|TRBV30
CAWSVSYEQYF
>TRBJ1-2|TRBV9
CASSAGTGEGYTF
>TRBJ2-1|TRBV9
CASSLLASYNEQFF
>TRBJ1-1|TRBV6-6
CASSPPSIRGTEAFF
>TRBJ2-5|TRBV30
CAWKGYRRETQYF
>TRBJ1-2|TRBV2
CASRTHTTGLRGYTF
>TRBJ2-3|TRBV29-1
CSVEWARYTQYF
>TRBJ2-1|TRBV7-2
CASSLPGQYNEQFF